This entry lists 5 T cell receptor beta chains sequenced from one sample in a study of regulatory T cells in long-lasting Graves disease. Arm-PCR with iRepertoire HTBI primers amplified the CDR3 regions for these TCR beta libraries. TCRdb ran MiXCR on the multiplex PCR reads and lists one entry per CDR3 protein. This sample yields 400,000 to 500,000 distinct CDR3 sequences, of which around 23% are seen a single time; 13% to 15% belongs to the top ten. The time point: persistent/refractory GD, antithyroid drugs over 5 years with positive TRAb. RNA from PBMCs was the source of the TCR library. The starting material was peripheral blood mononuclear cells (PBMCs), obtained when the disease was refractory, from a patient treated with antithyroid drugs. The receptors were gathered from a female donor with Graves disease.

This clonotype was detected only once. One junction end does not reproduce the germline sequence, and a read error may be involved. The gene calls are TRBV5-1 and TRBJ2-7, with TRBD1 matching 12 bases. The CDR3 extends over 14 amino acids. Per germline, CDR1 SGHRS and CDR2 YFSETQ. CDR3 nucleotide sequence: TGCCCCAGCAGCCTGGGACAGGGGGCCGACGAGCAGTACTTC. Protein product: CPSSLGQGADEQYF.

The CDR3 sequence is CASSRRQLNSPLHF. The CDR3 region has the DNA TGTGCCAGCAGCCGTCGACAGCTAAATTCACCCCTCCACTTT. The chain links TRBV5-6 to TRBJ1-6; D possibly corresponds to TRBD1 (5 bases). In germline, CDR1 is SGHDT, CDR2 YYEEEE. This CDR3 region has 14 residues. Trimming removed 4 bases from V and 7 bases from J, with 12 bases in between.

This clonotype was seen ten or more times. V usage is TRBV6-5 and J usage is TRBJ2-7; perhaps TRBD2 as D (6 bases). CDR3 length: 15 residues. In germline, CDR1 is MNHEY, CDR2 SVGAGI. Between the trimmed V and J ends, which lost 2 bases and 3 bases, there was a span of 14 bases. Here the CDR3 DNA reads TGTGCCAGCAGTTACGTGGGGGGAGCCTACTACGAGCAGTACTTC. Amino acids: CASSYVGGAYYEQYF.

In this sample, this clonotype turned up many times. The chain carries TRBV29-1 and TRBJ2-7; the D is unclear. V was shortened by 7 bases and J by 5 bases, with 15 bases between the two germline ends. The CDR3 loop spans 12 amino acids. CDR1 and CDR2 (germline): SQVTM, ANQGSEA. The DNA of the CDR3 is TGCAGCGCCCGTCACGGCAGCGACGAGCAGTACTTC. This gives the protein CSARHGSDEQYF.

This clonotype was found a few times. The V and J genes are TRBV5-6 and TRBJ1-1; D is ambiguous. V was clipped by 0 bases and J by 5 bases, with 14 bases between them. The CDR3 has 15 residues. CDR1 and CDR2 (germline): SGHDT, YYEEEE. CDR3 nucleotides: TGTGCCAGCAGCTTGGCCAGGTTGGGGTGGACTGAAGCTTTCTTT. Translated, it gives CASSLARLGWTEAFF.